The 26 T cell receptor beta chains below all came from one sample that was sequenced in a study of blood T cells in healthy people across ages. Together with a sample-barcoded 5' primer, a J-beta primer mix was included in a second PCR lasting roughly 6 to 12 cycles. TCRdb recomputed calls from the 5' RACE reads with MiXCR, one row per CDR3 protein. The sample carries around 1,600,000 distinct CDR3 sequences, approximately 42% recorded once. Sequencing was done on a sample of blood. Receptors were obtained from a woman younger than 30 in good health.

The chain carries TRBV4-3 and TRBJ1-1; D is ambiguous. CDR1 LGHNA and CDR2 YSLEER come from the germline V gene. The CDR3 is 14 amino acids. V was shortened by 5 bases and J by 0 bases, with 10 bases between the two germline ends. The CDR3 region is CASSKGPMNTEAFF. CDR3 nucleotides: TGCGCCAGCAGCAAGGGCCCAATGAACACTGAAGCTTTCTTT.

This clonotype has a handful of counts. This chain connects TRBV7-8 to TRBJ1-5; D gene unclear. The germline V gene has CDR1 SGHVS and CDR2 FQNEAQ. V was pared by 5 bases and J by 0 bases, with 11 bases between. This CDR3 contains 15 residues. Written as DNA, the CDR3 is TGTGCCAGCAGCCCTTACGACTATAGCAATCAGCCCCAGCATTTT. Protein product: CASSPYDYSNQPQHF.

With respect to this clonotype: Possible read error: a much larger clone is one base away. The chain carries TRBV29-1 and TRBJ2-4, with D perhaps TRBD1 (6 bases). Trimming left V 7 bases short and J 3 bases short, with 16 bases between. The length of the CDR3 is 14 residues. Germline loops: CDR1 SQVTM, CDR2 ANQGSEA. CDR3 sequence: CSALDRSRKNIQYF. In DNA, the CDR3 is TGCAGCGCATTAGACAGGTCTCGCAAAAACATTCAGTACTTC. Full variable domain (missing parts from reference TRBV29-1 and TRBJ2-4): SAVISQKPSRDICQRGTSLTIQCQVDSQVTMMFWYRQQPGQSLTLIATANQGSEATYESGFVIDKFPISRPNLTFSTLTVSNMSPEDSSIYLCSALDRSRKNIQYFGAGTRLSVL.

A remark on this clonotype: The junction does not match germline at one end; this may be a read error. J is TRBJ2-7 and V is TRBV14, with D uncertain. The CDR3 length is 15 residues. Germline CDR1 and CDR2: SGHDN and FVKESK. CDR3 protein: CASSKDRVMRDEQYF. The CDR3 DNA sequence: TGTGCCAGCAGCAAAGACCGGGTTATGCGCGACGAGCAGTACTTC.

This clonotype has at least ten counts. This sequence joins TRBV25-1 and TRBJ1-5; D uncertain. The germline V gene encodes CDR1 MGHDK and CDR2 SYGVNS. The CDR3 is 16 amino acids. Trimming cost V 3 bases and J 0 bases, with 12 bases left between them. For the CDR3, the DNA is TGTGCCAGCAGTGATGGCAGGAGAAATAGCAATCAGCCCCAGCATTTT. It is translated as CASSDGRRNSNQPQHF.

V and J are TRBV25-1 and TRBJ1-1, with a tentative D call TRBD1 (5 bases). CDR1 is MGHDK and CDR2 is SYGVNS in the germline V gene. V was trimmed by 3 bases and J by 3 bases, leaving 14 bases between them. The CDR3 covers 15 residues. This CDR3 is CASSDPRDGDTEAFF. DNA for the CDR3: TGTGCCAGCAGTGACCCCAGGGATGGCGACACTGAAGCTTTCTTT.

The chain combines TRBV27 with TRBJ2-7; the match to TRBD2 covers 10 bases. The CDR3 runs to 15 residues. V lost 0 bases and J lost 7; bases outside the gene matches: 6. CDR1 MNHEY and CDR2 SMNVEV come from the germline V gene (reference sequence). CDR3 sequence (DNA): TGTGCCAGCAGTTTATCAGCGGGAGGGTACAATGAGCAGTACTTC. It yields the protein CASSLSAGGYNEQYF.

The CDR3 nucleotides read TGTGCCAGCAGCTTAGTACCAGGGGTGACAGATACGCAGTATTTT. Its protein product is CASSLVPGVTDTQYF. The genes are TRBV7-8 and TRBJ2-3; a weak D match, TRBD1 (6 bases). Germline CDR1 and CDR2: SGHVS and FQNEAQ. The V gene lost 1 base and the J gene lost 3 bases, with 11 bases spanning the gap. CDR3 length: 15 amino acids. The full variable domain, its missing parts supplied by reference TRBV7-8 and TRBJ2-3, is GAGVSQSPRYKVAKRGQDVALRCDPISGHVSLFWYQQALGQGPEFLTYFQNEAQLDKSGLPSDRFFAERPEGSVSTLKIQRTQQEDSAVYLCASSLVPGVTDTQYFGPGTRLTVL.

This clonotype was counted between two and nine times. The chain uses TRBV20-1 and TRBJ1-3; 8 bases are a match to TRBD1. This CDR3 is built from 14 residues. Losses at the gene ends were 7 bases for V and 0 bases for J; bases not matched to a gene: 5. The V gene's germline CDR1 is DFQATT and CDR2 SNEGSKA (reference sequence). The CDR3 nucleotides read TGCAGTGGAGGCGACAGGGGCTCTGGAAACACCATATATTTT. Encoded protein: CSGGDRGSGNTIYF.

There are many counts of this clonotype. The rearrangement uses TRBV27 and TRBJ1-5; D is unclear. Trimming left V 6 bases short and J 0 bases short, with 6 bases between. Looked up from germline, CDR1 is MNHEY and CDR2 is SMNVEV (reference sequence). The CDR3 extends over 13 amino acids. The CDR3 loop reads CASRGYSNQPQHF. In nucleotides, the CDR3 is TGTGCCAGCAGGGGATATAGCAATCAGCCCCAGCATTTT.

This clonotype was seen a handful of times. V is TRBV20-1 and J is TRBJ1-2; TRBD1 agrees at 10 bases. CDR1 DFQATT and CDR2 SNEGSKA come from the germline V gene (reference sequence). The CDR3 runs 14 residues. With V trimmed by 4 bases and J by 4 bases, 6 bases remained unmatched. CDR3 nucleotides: TGCAGTGCTACTGACAGGGGGCCGGGCTATGGCTACACCTTC. Its protein product is CSATDRGPGYGYTF.

The chain employs TRBV12-3 or TRBV12-4 and TRBJ2-5, with 7 bases matching TRBD1. Unmatched junction bases numbered 9, after V lost 6 bases and J lost 11 bases. The CDR3 has 12 amino acids. The CDR3 sequence: CASRRTGGIQYF. The CDR3 DNA follows: TGTGCCAGCAGGCGGACAGGAGGTATTCAGTACTTC.

The sample holds a few counts of this clonotype. This chain links TRBV4-3 with TRBJ2-2; D unresolved. The germline CDR1 and CDR2 sequences are LGHNA and YSLEER. The V gene lost 0 bases and the J gene lost 8 bases, with 19 bases spanning the gap. The CDR3 sequence is 17 residues long. The CDR3 reads CASSQDLRRQIAGELFF. In nucleotides, the CDR3 is TGCGCCAGCAGCCAAGATCTCCGTCGGCAAATAGCAGGGGAGCTGTTTTTT.

This chain joins TRBV4-2 and TRBJ2-4; TRBD2 matches at 10 bases. The CDR3 consists of 21 residues. The V gene's germline CDR1 is LGHNA and CDR2 YNFKEQ. Germline trimming cut 0 bases from V and 0 bases from J; bases unmatched to any gene: 14. The CDR3 bases are TGTGCCAGCAGCCAAGATAAGGGAGGGACTAGCGAGAAGATAGCCAAAAACATTCAGTACTTC. The encoded protein is CASSQDKGGTSEKIAKNIQYF.

The chain combines TRBV27 with TRBJ1-5, with D perhaps matching TRBD1 (5 bases). Germline V gene data show CDR1 as MNHEY and CDR2 as SMNVEV (reference sequence). V lost 4 bases and J lost 5, with 18 bases in between. The CDR3 has 16 residues. The CDR3 DNA reads TGTGCCAGCAGTTATGCAGACAGACTAGGTTATCAGCCCCAGCATTTT. It translates to CASSYADRLGYQPQHF.

This clonotype has at least ten counts. The chain employs TRBV29-1 and TRBJ2-5; the D is unclear. Trimming took 2 bases from V and 5 from J, leaving 9 bases between them. This CDR3 has 12 amino acids. Germline CDR1 and CDR2: SQVTM and ANQGSEA. This CDR3 reads CSVEPFGETQYF. The CDR3 nucleotides read TGCAGCGTTGAACCATTTGGGGAGACCCAGTACTTC.

The sample holds a few counts of this clonotype. The gene calls are TRBV29-1 and TRBJ2-4; D is undetermined. With the DNA end fitting TRBJ2-7 better, the J assignment may be wrong. CDR1 SQVTM and CDR2 ANQGSEA come from the germline V gene. The CDR3 spans 11 residues. The DNA of the CDR3 is TGCAGCGTTGAAGTATCTAGCGAGCAGTACTTC. It translates to CSVEVSSEQYF.

The chain is built from TRBV19 and TRBJ1-2; no clear D. CDR3 size: 15 residues. The germline gives CDR1 LNHDA, CDR2 SQIVND (reference sequence). V was pared by 3 bases and J by 2 bases, with 13 bases between. The CDR3 DNA reads as TGTGCCAGTAGTATTCGGGCAGGCGGAAACTATGGCTACACCTTC. Residues: CASSIRAGGNYGYTF.

As concerns this clonotype: One end of the junction is discordant with germline, which a read error may explain. The chain carries TRBV25-1 and TRBJ2-7; D is unresolved. The CDR3 is 13 residues long. Per the germline V gene, CDR1 is MGHDK and CDR2 is SYGVNS. CDR3 nucleotides: TGTGCCACCGGTGTTTGGGTCTCCGACGAGCAGTACTTC. Translating it yields CATGVWVSDEQYF.

With regard to this clonotype: Just one base apart from a much larger clone, this may be a read error. The chain employs TRBV29-1 and TRBJ2-3; D is uncertain. The CDR3 loop spans 14 amino acids. The germline CDR1 and CDR2 sequences are SQVTM and ANQGSEA. The CDR3 protein is CGGRGDRARDTQYF. The CDR3 nucleotides are TGCGGCGGCCGCGGCGATAGGGCTAGAGATACGCAGTATTTT.

This clonotype has a handful of counts. This sequence joins TRBV30 and TRBJ2-7; 9 bases agree with TRBD1. CDR3 length equals 14 residues. V lost 5 bases and J lost 5; bases outside the gene matches: 10. Germline CDR1 GTSNPN, CDR2 SVGIG (reference sequence). The CDR3 nucleotides are TGTGCCTGGTCTAAGGGACAGGGTTGGAACGAGCAGTACTTC. This translates into CAWSKGQGWNEQYF.

This clonotype is a singleton in its sample. This sequence joins TRBV29-1 and TRBJ2-1; TRBD1 matches at 9 bases. V lost 4 bases and J lost 5; bases outside the gene matches: 6. Germline V gene lookup returns CDR1 SQVTM and CDR2 ANQGSEA. CDR3 length equals 14 residues. CDR3 coding DNA: TGCAGCGTTGTGGTCGACAGGGGGGACAATGAGCAGTTCTTC. Translated: CSVVVDRGDNEQFF.

The genes are TRBV12-3 or TRBV12-4 and TRBJ1-2; D not resolved. The CDR3 sequence is 15 residues long. The V end was cut by 1 base, the J end by 7 bases, with 16 bases between. CDR3 residues: CASSLEVRAAGGYTF. The CDR3 DNA reads as TGTGCCAGCAGTTTAGAGGTTCGGGCAGCAGGTGGCTACACCTTC.

This clonotype was recorded a few times. The rearrangement uses TRBV15 and TRBJ2-6, with D possibly being TRBD1 (5 bases). CDR1 LNHNV and CDR2 YYDKDF come from the germline V gene (reference sequence). V was trimmed by 3 bases and J by 3 bases, leaving 18 bases between them. This CDR3 comprises 18 residues. CDR3 protein: CATSSTDTGVGGANVLTF. As DNA, the CDR3 is TGTGCCACCAGCAGCACGGATACAGGTGTTGGTGGGGCCAACGTCCTGACTTTC.

The chain carries TRBV6-5 and TRBJ2-7; TRBD1 matches 7 bases. Per the germline V gene, CDR1 is MNHEY and CDR2 is SVGAGI. The CDR3 spans 14 residues. J was trimmed by 6 bases and V by 2 bases; bases with no gene match: 7. The CDR3 reads CASSYHDRAGEQYF. DNA of the CDR3: TGTGCCAGCAGTTACCACGACAGGGCGGGCGAGCAGTACTTC.

The rearrangement joins TRBV7-2 to TRBJ2-1; D possibly corresponds to TRBD2 (5 bases). V lost 1 base to trimming and J lost 9 bases, with 10 bases between them. This CDR3 contains 13 residues. Germline V gives CDR1 SGHTA, CDR2 FQGNSA. The CDR3 DNA sequence: TGTGCCAGCAGCTTAGGCCTAGCTACTGAGCAGTTCTTC. It translates to CASSLGLATEQFF.